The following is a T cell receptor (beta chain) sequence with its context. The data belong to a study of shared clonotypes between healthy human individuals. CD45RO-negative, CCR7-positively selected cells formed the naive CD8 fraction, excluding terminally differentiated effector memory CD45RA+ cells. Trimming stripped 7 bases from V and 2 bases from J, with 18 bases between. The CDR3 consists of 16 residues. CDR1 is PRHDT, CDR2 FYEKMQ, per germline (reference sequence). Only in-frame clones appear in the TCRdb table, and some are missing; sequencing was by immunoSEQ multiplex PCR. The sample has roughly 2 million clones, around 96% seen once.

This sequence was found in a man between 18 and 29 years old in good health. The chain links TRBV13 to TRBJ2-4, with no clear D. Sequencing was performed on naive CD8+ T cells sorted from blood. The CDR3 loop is CASTNQLEETKNIQYF. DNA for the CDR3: TGTGCCAGCACCAACCAATTAGAGGAAACCAAAAACATTCAGTACTTC.